This TCR beta chain derives from a study of cytomegalovirus exposure and HLA in healthy donors. Primers included in the PCR were 60 Vbeta and 13 Jbeta primers. Only in-frame clones appear in the TCRdb table, and some are missing; sequencing was by immunoSEQ multiplex PCR. This sample has roughly 200,000 clones; 70% to 75% occur once, and the top ten carry about 2.7%. The CDR3 contains 14 residues. Per the germline V gene, CDR1 is MDHEN and CDR2 is SYDVKM. V was shortened by 6 bases and J by 3 bases, with 12 bases between the two germline ends. Study conclusions and caveats: Analysis was performed later, and it showed HLA-associated TCR beta chains to be more clonally expanded than equally common others.

A word on this clone: Its antigen remains unknown.

Sequencing was done on a sample of PBMCs. This TCR derives from a male donor in good health and CMV-seronegative. The gene calls are TRBV28 and TRBJ2-1; the D gene is possibly TRBD2 (5 bases). The CDR3: CASSPPGLYNEQFF. In DNA, the CDR3 is TGTGCCAGCAGCCCCCCCGGACTCTACAATGAGCAGTTCTTC.